This is a list of T cell receptor beta chains from one sample in a study of T-cell reconstitution after alpha-beta-depleted transplantation in children. TCRdb reprocessed the PCR reads via MiXCR and lists one record per CDR3 protein. The sample has approximately 210,000 distinct CDR3 sequences, about 15% seen once; the top ten hold around 14%. The sample consisted of PBMCs from the stem cell graft donor, taken from the stem cell graft. Receptor source: a human donor who donated a stem cell graft to a child with acute lymphoblastic leukemia. CDR3s include the opening cysteine and the closing phenylalanine or tryptophan. A D gene is named only where the DNA matches it firmly. Part of the rows lack a size; the others show once, few, many or a class for expanded clones.

V gene	clone size	J gene	D gene	CDR3 DNA	CDR3 protein
TRBV29-1	.	TRBJ1-1	.	TGCAGCGTTGTGAGGGACCTGAACACTGAAGCTTTCTTT	CSVVRDLNTEAFF
TRBV30	.	TRBJ2-1	TRBD2	TGTGCCTGGACTAGCGGGGACTACAATGAGCAGTTCTTC	CAWTSGDYNEQFF
TRBV5-1	few	TRBJ2-5	.	TGCGCCAGCAGCCTGGGGGCGGCGAGGGAGACCCAGTACTTC	CASSLGAARETQYF
TRBV4-1	many	TRBJ2-3	.	TGCGCCAGCAGCCAAGATGGAGGTATCACAGATACGCAGTATTTT	CASSQDGGITDTQYF
TRBV10-3	.	TRBJ2-3	.	TGTGCCATCGGCTCCAGGACCCTCGGGAGAGGGGGCACAGATACGCAGTATTTT	CAIGSRTLGRGGTDTQYF
TRBV28	.	TRBJ2-7	.	TGTGCCAGCAAAGTTCTAGAGCAATACGAGCAGTACTTC	CASKVLEQYEQYF
TRBV15	many	TRBJ2-5	TRBD2	TGTGCCACCAGCAGAGATCTAGCGGTAAAGACCCAGTACTTC	CATSRDLAVKTQYF
TRBV6-1	few	TRBJ1-2	TRBD1	TGTGCCAGCAGTGAGACAGGGAGGAGCTATGGCTACACCTTC	CASSETGRSYGYTF
TRBV12-3/TRBV12-4	many	TRBJ1-2	.	TGTGCCAGCAGTTTAGCGGAACACAATGGCTACACCTTC	CASSLAEHNGYTF
TRBV20-1	many	TRBJ2-7	.	TGCAGTGCTAGGTTGGACGGAGACTCCTACGAGCAGTACTTC	CSARLDGDSYEQYF
TRBV11-3	many	TRBJ2-1	.	TGTGCCAGCACCGTGATTCGTGCGCCTACGGATGAGCAGTTCTTC	CASTVIRAPTDEQFF
TRBV7-9	many	TRBJ1-5	TRBD1	TGTGCCAGCAGCTTACTGGGGACAGGGGGCGTTCAGCCCCAGCATTTT	CASSLLGTGGVQPQHF
TRBV11-2	many	TRBJ2-7	TRBD2	TGTGCCAGCAGCCGATCGCTAGCGGGACCAGACGAGCAGTACTTC	CASSRSLAGPDEQYF
TRBV27	.	TRBJ2-5	TRBD2	TGTGCCAGCAGCTACCGGGGTAGCGGGAGGGGTCGAGGAGAGACCCAGTACTTC	CASSYRGSGRGRGETQYF
TRBV18	.	TRBJ2-7	TRBD2	TGTGCCAGCTCACCGTATCCCCAGCGGGACTTCGAGCAGTACTTC	CASSPYPQRDFEQYF
TRBV29-1	many	TRBJ2-5	TRBD2	TGCAGCGTCCGGACTAGCGGGAGAGAGACCCAGTACTTC	CSVRTSGRETQYF
TRBV6-1	.	TRBJ1-4	.	TGTGCCAGCAGTGCGGTAGCAGGGAGTGAAAAACTGTTTTTT	CASSAVAGSEKLFF
TRBV7-6	.	TRBJ2-7	.	TGTGCCAGCAGCTTAGTAGGGGGATGGGAGCAGTACTTC	CASSLVGGWEQYF
TRBV28	many	TRBJ1-5	.	TGTGCCAGCAGCGGTCGGGTGAATCAGCCCCAGCATTTT	CASSGRVNQPQHF
TRBV5-1	many	TRBJ2-3	.	TGCGCCAGCAGCTTGTCGCTCCGAGGGACAGATACGCAGTATTTT	CASSLSLRGTDTQYF
TRBV5-1	many	TRBJ2-2	TRBD2	TGCGCCAGCAGCTGGACTAGCGGGTCCCCGAACACCGGGGAGCTGTTTTTT	CASSWTSGSPNTGELFF
TRBV5-6	few	TRBJ2-1	TRBD1	TGTGCCAGCAGCCACATACCCCGGGACAGGGGGCACGATGAGCAGTTCTTC	CASSHIPRDRGHDEQFF
TRBV30	many	TRBJ1-2	.	TGTGCCTGGAGTGTACCGTGGCAGGGGCGCTCCTTCGGGGGCTACACCTTC	CAWSVPWQGRSFGGYTF
TRBV29-1	many	TRBJ2-6	.	TGCAGCGTTGAGGCTAGCTTTGGGGCCAACGTCCTGACTTTC	CSVEASFGANVLTF
TRBV20-1	many	TRBJ1-1	.	TGCAGTGTAAAGGGGCTGAACACTGAAGCTTTCTTT	CSVKGLNTEAFF
TRBV12-3/TRBV12-4	many	TRBJ2-7	.	TGTGCCAGCAGTTTAAACAACCTGGACACCTACGAGCAGTACTTC	CASSLNNLDTYEQYF
TRBV10-2	many	TRBJ1-1	.	TGCGCCAGCAGTGATATGGGGCAGGGTATGAGGAACACTGAAGCTTTCTTT	CASSDMGQGMRNTEAFF
TRBV12-3/TRBV12-4	many	TRBJ1-1	.	TGTGCCAGCAGAGTAGGGGGGGCCGACACTGAAGCTTTCTTT	CASRVGGADTEAFF
TRBV29-1	many	TRBJ2-5	.	TGCAGCGTTCTCCCCCTAGAGACCCAGTACTTC	CSVLPLETQYF
TRBV7-2	many	TRBJ1-6	TRBD1	TGTGCCAGCAGCTTACAGGGGGCTGGGAATTCACCCCTCCACTTT	CASSLQGAGNSPLHF
TRBV7-2	many	TRBJ2-1	.	TGTGCCAGCAGCTTATCTTCCGAACGTGATGAGCAGTTCTTC	CASSLSSERDEQFF
TRBV20-1	many	TRBJ2-4	.	TGCAGTGCATCGGGAAAGCTAGCCAAAAACATTCAGTACTTC	CSASGKLAKNIQYF
TRBV5-1	.	TRBJ2-5	TRBD1	TGCGCCAGCAGCTGGGGGGCAGGGGGCCCCCAAGAGACCCAGTACTTC	CASSWGAGGPQETQYF
TRBV20-1	many	TRBJ2-7	.	TGCAGTGCTAGCTTGGGGCTAGGCGAGCAGTACTTC	CSASLGLGEQYF
TRBV11-2	.	TRBJ2-5	TRBD2	TGTGCCAGCAGCTACCGACTAGCGGGAGGGCCGGGGGGAGGCCAAGAGACCCAGTACTTC	CASSYRLAGGPGGGQETQYF
TRBV12-3/TRBV12-4	few	TRBJ2-2	.	TGTGCCAGCAGTGGATCTAGTGCCACCGGGGAGCTGTTTTTT	CASSGSSATGELFF
TRBV20-1	many	TRBJ1-1	TRBD1	TGCAGTGCGGCTGGGACAGTCATGAACACTGAAGCTTTCTTT	CSAAGTVMNTEAFF
TRBV5-1	few	TRBJ2-2	.	TGCGCCAGCAGCTCACTCAACACCGGGGAGCTGTTTTTT	CASSSLNTGELFF
TRBV20-1	many	TRBJ1-1	.	TGCAGTGCTAGAGAGCTGGGGTCGGTATACACTGAAGCTTTCTTT	CSARELGSVYTEAFF
TRBV16	.	TRBJ1-4	.	TGTGCCAGCAGCCCCGCGACCCAGCGAGGTGAAAAACTGTTTTTT	CASSPATQRGEKLFF
TRBV25-1	.	TRBJ2-5	TRBD2	TGTGCCAGCAGTGAATATAGGCTAGCGGGAGGGCCTGGTGAGACCCAGTACTTC	CASSEYRLAGGPGETQYF
TRBV20-1	.	TRBJ2-3	.	TGCAGTGCTTTGAAAGGGGATAGCACAGATACGCAGTATTTT	CSALKGDSTDTQYF
TRBV5-1	.	TRBJ2-7	.	TGCGCCAGCAGCCCGGACGGTTCAGGCGAGCAGTACTTC	CASSPDGSGEQYF
TRBV5-1	.	TRBJ1-6	.	TGCGCCAGCAGCCTGCGGTGGCAGGATAATTCACCCCTCCACTTT	CASSLRWQDNSPLHF
TRBV12-3/TRBV12-4	many	TRBJ2-1	.	TGTGCCAGCAGTGTACAACTGAGACCCCCAGTGTCCTTC	CASSVQLRPPVSF
TRBV20-1	few	TRBJ2-7	TRBD1	TGCAGTGCTATCAACAGGGGTTCATACGAGCAGTACTTC	CSAINRGSYEQYF
TRBV6-2/TRBV6-3	.	TRBJ2-3	.	TGTGCCAGCAGTTACTGGGGGGGGGCCGAGGGGGACTACCTGGAAAGCACAGATACGCAGTATTTT	CASSYWGGAEGDYLESTDTQYF
TRBV29-1	many	TRBJ2-2	TRBD1	TGCAGCGTTGAGGGGACAGGTGTAACCGGGGAGCTGTTTTTT	CSVEGTGVTGELFF